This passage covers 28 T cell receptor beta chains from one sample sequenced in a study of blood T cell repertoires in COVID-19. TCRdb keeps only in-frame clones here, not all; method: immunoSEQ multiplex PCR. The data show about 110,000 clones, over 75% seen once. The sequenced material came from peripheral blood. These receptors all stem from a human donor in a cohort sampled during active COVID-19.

The CDR3 DNA follows: TGTGCCTGGAGCAACCTCGGACAGGGAAGCTCTGAAGCTTTCTTT. Translated, it gives CAWSNLGQGSSEAFF. The J gene is TRBJ1-1, the V gene TRBV30, with 8 bases matching TRBD1. Germline lookup yields CDR1 GTSNPN and CDR2 SVGIG (reference sequence). The junction had 12 bases not matched to a gene; V was cut back by 3 bases and J by 6 bases. There are 15 residues in the CDR3.

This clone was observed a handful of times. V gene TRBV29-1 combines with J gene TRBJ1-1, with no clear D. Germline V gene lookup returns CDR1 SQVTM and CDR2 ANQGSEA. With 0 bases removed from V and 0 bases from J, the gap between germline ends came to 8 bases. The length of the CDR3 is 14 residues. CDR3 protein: CSVEDRVMNTEAFF. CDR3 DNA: TGCAGCGTTGAAGATCGGGTCATGAACACTGAAGCTTTCTTT.

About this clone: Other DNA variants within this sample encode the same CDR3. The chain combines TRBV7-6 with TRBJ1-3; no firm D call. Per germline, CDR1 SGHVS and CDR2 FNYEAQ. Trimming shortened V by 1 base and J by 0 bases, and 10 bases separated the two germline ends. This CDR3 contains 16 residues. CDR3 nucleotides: TGTGCCAGCAGCTTAGGGCGGTCGAGCTCTGGAAACACCATATATTTT. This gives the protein CASSLGRSSSGNTIYF.

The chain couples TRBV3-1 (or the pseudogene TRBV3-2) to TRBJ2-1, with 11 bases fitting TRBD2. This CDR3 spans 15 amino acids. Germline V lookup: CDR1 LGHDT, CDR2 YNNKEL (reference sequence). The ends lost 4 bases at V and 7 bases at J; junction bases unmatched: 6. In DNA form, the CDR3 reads TGTGCCAGCAGCCCTACTAGCGGGAGTTGGAATGAGCAGTTCTTC. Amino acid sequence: CASSPTSGSWNEQFF.

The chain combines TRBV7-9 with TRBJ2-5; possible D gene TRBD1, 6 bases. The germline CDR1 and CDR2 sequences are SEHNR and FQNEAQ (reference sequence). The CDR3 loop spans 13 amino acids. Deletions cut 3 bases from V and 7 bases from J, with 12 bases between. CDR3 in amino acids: CASSFGQPPTQYF. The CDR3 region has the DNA TGTGCCAGCAGCTTTGGACAGCCTCCGACCCAGTACTTC.

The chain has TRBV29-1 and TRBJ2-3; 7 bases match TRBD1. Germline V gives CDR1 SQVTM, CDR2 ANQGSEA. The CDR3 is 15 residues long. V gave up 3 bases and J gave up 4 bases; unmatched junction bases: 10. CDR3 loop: CSVDPRDRAADTQYF. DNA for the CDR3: TGCAGCGTTGATCCCCGTGACAGGGCGGCAGATACGCAGTATTTT.

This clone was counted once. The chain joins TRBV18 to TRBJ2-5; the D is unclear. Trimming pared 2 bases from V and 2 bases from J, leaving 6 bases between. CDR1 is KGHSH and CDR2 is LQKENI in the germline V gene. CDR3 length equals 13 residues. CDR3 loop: CASSPSSQETQYF. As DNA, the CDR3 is TGTGCCAGCTCACCAAGCTCTCAAGAGACCCAGTACTTC.

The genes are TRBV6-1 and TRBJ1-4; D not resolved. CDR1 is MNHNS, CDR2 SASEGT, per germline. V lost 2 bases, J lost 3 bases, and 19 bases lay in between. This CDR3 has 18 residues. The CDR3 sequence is CASSEKPLRAGANEKLFF. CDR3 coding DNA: TGTGCCAGCAGTGAAAAGCCTCTTAGAGCCGGAGCTAATGAAAAACTGTTTTTT.

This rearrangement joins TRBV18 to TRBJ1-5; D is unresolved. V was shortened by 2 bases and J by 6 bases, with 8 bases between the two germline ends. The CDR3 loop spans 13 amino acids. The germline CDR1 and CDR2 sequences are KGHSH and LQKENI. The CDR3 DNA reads TGTGCCAGCTCACCAGGGGAGGGTCAGCCCCAGCATTTT. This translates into CASSPGEGQPQHF.

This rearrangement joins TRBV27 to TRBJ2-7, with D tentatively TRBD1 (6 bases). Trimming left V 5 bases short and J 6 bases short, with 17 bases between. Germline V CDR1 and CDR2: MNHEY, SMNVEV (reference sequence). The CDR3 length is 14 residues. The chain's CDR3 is CASSPFGTLFEQYF. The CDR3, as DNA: TGTGCCAGCAGTCCTTTTGGGACACTGTTCGAGCAGTACTTC.

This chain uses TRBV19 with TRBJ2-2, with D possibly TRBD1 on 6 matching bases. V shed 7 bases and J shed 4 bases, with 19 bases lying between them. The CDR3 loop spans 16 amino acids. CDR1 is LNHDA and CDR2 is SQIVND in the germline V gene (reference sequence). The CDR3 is CASILGGAQGTGELFF. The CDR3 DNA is TGTGCCAGTATTCTAGGGGGTGCACAAGGCACCGGGGAGCTGTTTTTT.

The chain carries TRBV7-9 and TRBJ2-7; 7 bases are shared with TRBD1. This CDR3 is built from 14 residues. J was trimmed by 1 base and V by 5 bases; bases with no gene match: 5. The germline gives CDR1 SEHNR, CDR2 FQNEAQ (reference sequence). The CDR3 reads CASSRRDSSYEQYF. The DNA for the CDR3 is TGTGCCAGCAGCAGACGGGACAGTTCCTACGAGCAGTACTTC.

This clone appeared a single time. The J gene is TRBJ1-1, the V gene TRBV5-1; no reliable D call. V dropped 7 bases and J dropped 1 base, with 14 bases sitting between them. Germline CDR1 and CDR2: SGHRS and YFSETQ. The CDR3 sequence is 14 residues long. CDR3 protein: CASGEGIRNTEAFF. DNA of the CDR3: TGCGCCAGCGGGGAGGGAATTCGGAACACTGAAGCTTTCTTT.

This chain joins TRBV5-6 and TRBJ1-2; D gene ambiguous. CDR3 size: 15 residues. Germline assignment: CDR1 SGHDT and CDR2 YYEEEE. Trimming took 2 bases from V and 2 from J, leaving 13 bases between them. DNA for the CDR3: TGTGCCAGCAGCTTAAATGGAGCCTCAAACTATGGCTACACCTTC. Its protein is CASSLNGASNYGYTF.

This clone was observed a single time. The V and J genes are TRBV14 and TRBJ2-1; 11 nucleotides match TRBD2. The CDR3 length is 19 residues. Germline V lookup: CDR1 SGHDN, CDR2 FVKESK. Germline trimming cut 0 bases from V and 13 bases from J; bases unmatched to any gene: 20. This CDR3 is CASSQDQGSRLAGLASQFF. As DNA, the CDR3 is TGTGCCAGCAGCCAAGATCAGGGATCGAGACTAGCGGGGCTCGCCTCCCAGTTCTTC.

For the CDR3, the DNA is TGTGCCAGTGGACTAGCGGGGACCTCCTACAATGAGCAGTTCTTC. Its translation: CASGLAGTSYNEQFF. V is TRBV5-6 and J is TRBJ2-1; 12 nucleotides agree with TRBD2. Per the germline V gene, CDR1 is SGHDT and CDR2 is YYEEEE. With 8 bases clipped from V and 0 bases from J, the junction kept 3 bases outside the gene matches. This CDR3 is built from 15 residues.

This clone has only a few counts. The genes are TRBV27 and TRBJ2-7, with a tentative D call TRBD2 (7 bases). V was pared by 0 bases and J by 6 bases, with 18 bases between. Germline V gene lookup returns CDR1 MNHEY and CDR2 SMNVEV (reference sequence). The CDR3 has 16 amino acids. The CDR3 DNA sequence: TGTGCCAGCAGTTTATCGGGGAGTGGCGGGGGCATCGAGCAGTACTTC. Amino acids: CASSLSGSGGGIEQYF.

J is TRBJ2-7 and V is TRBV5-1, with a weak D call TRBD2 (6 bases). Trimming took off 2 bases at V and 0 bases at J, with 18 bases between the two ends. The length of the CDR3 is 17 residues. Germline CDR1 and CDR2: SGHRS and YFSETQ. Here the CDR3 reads CASSFGTGGASSYEQYF. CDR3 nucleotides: TGCGCCAGCAGCTTTGGGACGGGCGGGGCAAGCTCCTACGAGCAGTACTTC.

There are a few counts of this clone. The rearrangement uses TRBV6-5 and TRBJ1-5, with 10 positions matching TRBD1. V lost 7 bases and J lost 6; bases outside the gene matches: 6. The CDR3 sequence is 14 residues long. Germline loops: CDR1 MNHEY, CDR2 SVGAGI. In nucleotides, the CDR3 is TGTGCCAGCACCCGGGACAGGGGCGGTCAGCCCCAGCATTTT. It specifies CASTRDRGGQPQHF.

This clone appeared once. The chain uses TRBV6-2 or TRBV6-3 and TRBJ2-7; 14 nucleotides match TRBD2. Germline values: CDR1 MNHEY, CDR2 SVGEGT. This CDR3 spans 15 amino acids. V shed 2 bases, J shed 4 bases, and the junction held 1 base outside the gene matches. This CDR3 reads CASSYGLAGGYEQYF. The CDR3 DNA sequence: TGTGCCAGCAGTTACGGACTAGCGGGGGGATACGAGCAGTACTTC.

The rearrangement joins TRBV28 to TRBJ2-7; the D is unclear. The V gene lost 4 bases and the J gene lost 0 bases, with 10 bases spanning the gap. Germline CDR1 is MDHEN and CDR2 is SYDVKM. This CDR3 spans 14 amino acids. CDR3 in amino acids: CASSSRLSSYEQYF. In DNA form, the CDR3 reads TGTGCCAGCAGTTCACGCCTGAGCTCCTACGAGCAGTACTTC.

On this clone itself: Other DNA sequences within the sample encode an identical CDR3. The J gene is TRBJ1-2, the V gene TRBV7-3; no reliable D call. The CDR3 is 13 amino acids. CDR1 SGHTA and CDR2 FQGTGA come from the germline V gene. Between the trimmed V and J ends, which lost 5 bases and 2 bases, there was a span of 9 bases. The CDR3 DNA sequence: TGTGCCAGCAGCCCAGGCGACAACTATGGCTACACCTTC. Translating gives CASSPGDNYGYTF.

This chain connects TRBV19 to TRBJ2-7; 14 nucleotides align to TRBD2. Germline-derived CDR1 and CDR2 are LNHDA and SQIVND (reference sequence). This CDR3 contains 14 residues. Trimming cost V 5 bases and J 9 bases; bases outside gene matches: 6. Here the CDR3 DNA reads TGTGCCAGTAGTTCGGCCGGGACTAGCGGGAGGCAGTACTTC. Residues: CASSSAGTSGRQYF.

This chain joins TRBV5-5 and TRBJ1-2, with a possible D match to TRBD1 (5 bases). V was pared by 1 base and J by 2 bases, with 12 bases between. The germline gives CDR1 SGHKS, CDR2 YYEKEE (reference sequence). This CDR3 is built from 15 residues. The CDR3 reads CASSLSGMKNYGYTF. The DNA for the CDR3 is TGTGCCAGCAGCTTGTCAGGGATGAAAAACTATGGCTACACCTTC.

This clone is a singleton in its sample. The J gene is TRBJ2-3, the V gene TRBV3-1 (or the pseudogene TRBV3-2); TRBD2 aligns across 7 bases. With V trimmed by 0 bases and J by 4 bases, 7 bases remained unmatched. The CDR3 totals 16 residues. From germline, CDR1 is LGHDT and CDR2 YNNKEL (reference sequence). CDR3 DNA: TGTGCCAGCAGCCAAGATCCGGGGGAGGGTCCAGATACGCAGTATTTT. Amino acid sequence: CASSQDPGEGPDTQYF.

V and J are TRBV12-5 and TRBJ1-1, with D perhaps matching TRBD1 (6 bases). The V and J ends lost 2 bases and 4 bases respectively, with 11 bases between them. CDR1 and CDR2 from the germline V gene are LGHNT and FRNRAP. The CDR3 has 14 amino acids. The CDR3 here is CASGLQGWSTEAFF. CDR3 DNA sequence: TGTGCTAGTGGTTTGCAGGGGTGGAGCACTGAAGCTTTCTTT.

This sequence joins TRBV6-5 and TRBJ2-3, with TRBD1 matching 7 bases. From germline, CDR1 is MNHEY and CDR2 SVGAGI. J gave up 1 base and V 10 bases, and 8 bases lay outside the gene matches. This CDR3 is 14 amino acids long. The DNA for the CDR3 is TGTGCCATGCGGACAGGAGAAGGCACAGATACGCAGTATTTT. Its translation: CAMRTGEGTDTQYF.

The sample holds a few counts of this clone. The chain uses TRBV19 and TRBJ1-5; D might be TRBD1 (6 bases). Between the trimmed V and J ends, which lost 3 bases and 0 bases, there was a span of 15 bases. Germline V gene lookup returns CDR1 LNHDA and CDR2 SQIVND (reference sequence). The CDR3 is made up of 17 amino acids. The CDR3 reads CASSMIGTQYSNQPQHF. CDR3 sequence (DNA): TGTGCCAGTAGTATGATCGGGACACAATATAGCAATCAGCCCCAGCATTTT.